This is a list of T cell receptor beta chains from one sample in a study of OX40 agonist ivuxolimab in advanced cancers. Using immunoSEQ multiplex PCR, the repertoire was profiled, and TCRdb retains in-frame clones only, with some absent. The sample includes 70,000 or so clones, around 87% seen only once; the top ten take approximately 1.4%. The sample here was CD4+ or CD8+ T cells sorted from blood, taken in a trial of the OX40 agonist ivuxolimab. The receptors stem from an adult with an advanced solid tumor such as melanoma, head and neck, liver or kidney cancer. CDR3s include the opening cysteine and the closing phenylalanine or tryptophan. The order of the fields is D gene, V gene, clone size, J gene, CDR3 DNA, CDR3 protein. A D gene is named only where the DNA matches it firmly. Expanded clones get a size class; other rows say once, few or many, or leave the size out.

NA	TRBV10-2	NA	TRBJ1-2	TGCGCCAGCAGTGAGTCTCGGACGGCAACTAACTATGGCTACACCTTC	CASSESRTATNYGYTF
NA	TRBV5-1	NA	TRBJ2-1	TGCGCCAGCAGCTTACAGAGCTCCTACAATGAGCAGTTCTTC	CASSLQSSYNEQFF
NA	TRBV6-5	NA	TRBJ1-2	TGTGCCAGCATGGGGGACTATGGCTACACCTTC	CASMGDYGYTF
TRBD2	TRBV4-1	NA	TRBJ2-7	TGCGCCAGCAGCCAAGAATCGGGTGCTAGCGGGAGTCACGAGCAGTACTTC	CASSQESGASGSHEQYF
TRBD2	TRBV7-3	few	TRBJ2-5	TGTGCCAGCAGCTCGGGACTAGCGGGAGAGACCCAGTACTTC	CASSSGLAGETQYF
NA	TRBV19	NA	TRBJ2-5	TGTGCCAGTAGTCCCAGACAGGGAGGGGACCAAGAGACCCAGTACTTC	CASSPRQGGDQETQYF
NA	TRBV20-1	NA	TRBJ2-7	TGCAGTGCCTCCGGGATCTCCGAGCAGTACTTC	CSASGISEQYF
TRBD1	TRBV9	NA	TRBJ1-5	TGTGCCAGCAGCCGTACAGGGGCGCAACAGCCCCAGCATTTT	CASSRTGAQQPQHF
NA	TRBV7-9	NA	TRBJ2-3	TGTGCCAGCAGCTTTGGTAGCGGCACAGATACGCAGTATTTT	CASSFGSGTDTQYF
NA	TRBV6-4	NA	TRBJ1-4	TGTGCCAGCGTGCGGGCAACTAATGAAAAACTGTTTTTT	CASVRATNEKLFF
NA	TRBV7-2	NA	TRBJ2-5	TGTGCCAGCAGCCCGGAGTGGGATGGACGGCCCCAAGAGACCCAGTACTTC	CASSPEWDGRPQETQYF
NA	TRBV5-1	NA	TRBJ2-2	TGCGCCAGCAGCTTGGACACCTTCACCGGGGAGCTGTTTTTT	CASSLDTFTGELFF
NA	TRBV5-1	NA	TRBJ2-2	TGCGCCAGCAGCTTCGACAGTCCGAACACCGGGGAGCTGTTTTTT	CASSFDSPNTGELFF
NA	TRBV28	once	TRBJ1-5	TGTGCCAGCAGTCGACCCAATGGGAGGGTTCAGCCCCAGCATTTT	CASSRPNGRVQPQHF
NA	TRBV18	NA	TRBJ1-5	TGTGCCAGCTCACCAGGCGAGACAGGAACGGGGCAGCCCCAGCATTTT	CASSPGETGTGQPQHF
NA	TRBV6-5	NA	TRBJ1-3	TGTGCCAGCAGGAACAGGGTCAACACCATATATTTT	CASRNRVNTIYF